This T cell receptor beta chain appears in the sequencing data of a study of cytomegalovirus exposure and HLA in healthy donors. Looking at the study overall: A data release that came early held tens of millions of unique TCRs from HLA-typed donors. Findings of the study overall: The investigators catalogued 160 or so TCR beta chains as cytomegalovirus-associated. CMV serostatus was the sole immune exposure data available.

The CDR3 sequence is 16 residues long. The V and J ends lost 2 bases and 0 bases respectively, with 12 bases between them. From germline, CDR1 is MNHEY and CDR2 SVGAGI. PCR employed 60 Vbeta and 13 Jbeta primers. Some clones are missing from TCRdb's copy, which holds only in-frame ones; the method was immunoSEQ multiplex PCR. The table shows some 140,000 clones, with around four fifths occurring only once. A word on this clone: The antigen is undetermined.

The sequence was obtained from a man between 40 and 49 years old in good health and CMV-seronegative. Input material: PBMCs. The genes are TRBV6-5 and TRBJ2-3, with D tentatively TRBD2 (6 bases). CDR3 DNA sequence: TGTGCCAGCAGTTACGGAGGAGGGACTAGCACAGATACGCAGTATTTT. It is translated as CASSYGGGTSTDTQYF.